Below are 5 T cell receptor beta chains sequenced from a single sample in a study of T cell repertoires in cytomegalovirus infection. TCRdb redid the calling of the reads with MiXCR, one entry per CDR3 protein. The sample carries tens of thousands of distinct CDR3 sequences, 4% recorded once. The sequenced sample was PBMCs. The receptors shown here come from a human donor in good health (CMV status not recorded). Some clones in this sample may be carry-over from other donors' samples.

This clonotype was detected ten times or more. The CDR3 DNA is TGTGCCAGCAGCTTACCCCTTGGGAGGGCCGGAGACAATGAGCAGTTCTTC. Protein product: CASSLPLGRAGDNEQFF. The chain uses TRBV7-2 and TRBJ2-1; 7 nucleotides match TRBD2. This CDR3 has 17 residues. The J segment lost 5 bases and the V segment lost 2 bases, leaving 12 bases of the junction unmatched. CDR1 is SGHTA, CDR2 FQGNSA, per germline.

This clonotype was counted ten times or more. The V and J genes are TRBV7-8 and TRBJ2-2; TRBD2 aligns across 13 bases. The V gene end was trimmed by 2 bases and the J gene end by 4 bases; junction bases not matched to a gene: 7. Per germline, CDR1 SGHVS and CDR2 FQNEAQ. CDR3 length: 18 amino acids. This CDR3 reads CASSLIVRTSGGTGELFF. The CDR3 DNA reads TGTGCCAGCAGCTTAATTGTCCGGACTAGCGGGGGCACCGGGGAGCTGTTTTTT.

This clonotype occurred many times. This chain uses TRBV28 with TRBJ2-5; perhaps TRBD1 as D (5 bases). The CDR3 covers 14 residues. CDR1 is MDHEN, CDR2 SYDVKM, per germline. V shed 3 bases and J shed 5 bases, with 13 bases lying between them. The CDR3, as DNA: TGTGCCAGCAGTTTCCCCGGCAGGGCGGAGACCCAGTACTTC. This encodes CASSFPGRAETQYF.

The V call is TRBV24-1, the J call TRBJ2-1; D unclear. The germline CDR1 and CDR2 sequences are KGHDR and SFDVKD. V was clipped by 3 bases and J by 3 bases, with 20 bases between them. This CDR3 region has 18 residues. The DNA for the CDR3 is TGTGCCACCAGTGATACCCGGTCAGGCGGCGGTAACTACAATGAGCAGTTCTTC. Translation: CATSDTRSGGGNYNEQFF.

This clonotype was picked up many times. CDR3 nucleotide sequence: TGTGCCAGCAGTTACTCGGCAGGGGGGACCGGGGAGCTGTTTTTT. As protein: CASSYSAGGTGELFF. The chain joins TRBV6-6 to TRBJ2-2; possible D gene TRBD1, 7 bases. The V end was cut by 0 bases, the J end by 5 bases, with 10 bases between. The length of the CDR3 is 15 residues. Germline CDR1 and CDR2: MNHNY and SVGAGI (reference sequence).